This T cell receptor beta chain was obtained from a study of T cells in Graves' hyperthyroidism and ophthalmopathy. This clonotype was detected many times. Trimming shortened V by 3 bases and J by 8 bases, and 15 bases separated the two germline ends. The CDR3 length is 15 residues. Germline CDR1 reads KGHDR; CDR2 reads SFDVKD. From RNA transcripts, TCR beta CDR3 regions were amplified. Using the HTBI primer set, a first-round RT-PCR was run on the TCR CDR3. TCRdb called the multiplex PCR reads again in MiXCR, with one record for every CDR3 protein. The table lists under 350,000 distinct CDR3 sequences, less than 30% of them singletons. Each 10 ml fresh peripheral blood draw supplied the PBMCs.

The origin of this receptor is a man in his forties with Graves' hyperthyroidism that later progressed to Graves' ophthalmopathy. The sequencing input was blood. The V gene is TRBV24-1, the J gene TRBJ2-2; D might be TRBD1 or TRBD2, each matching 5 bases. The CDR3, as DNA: TGTGCCACCAGTGATCCCGCAGGGAGCTATGGGGAGCTGTTTTTT. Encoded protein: CATSDPAGSYGELFF.